This TCR beta chain came from a study of shared clonotypes between healthy human individuals (dated by TCRdb to the early 2020s). Concerning the study at large: The cohort included three men and a couple of women between 18 and 49 years of age. Per donor, three plates each were used for CD4 naive and CD4 memory, two for CD8 naive, and one for CD8 memory. To estimate repertoire size and how much clonotype sharing occurs between individuals, the study deeply sequenced the blood TCR repertoires of 5 or 6 healthy adults. Different laboratories and diverse techniques were used to prepare libraries and sequence TCR repertoires, to increase sequencing depth and limit assay-specific biases. Between about 0.85 and 9.5 billion PBMCs per donor were obtained by leukapheresis. What the authors observed across the whole study: Only blood was sampled, and tissue TCR repertoires likely differ from those in blood. Because the study included a small number of donors, the genetic and exposure-history diversity represented was limited. Compared with non-shared clonotypes, clonotypes shared by all four sorted-subset donors had higher generation probabilities. Based on pairwise subsampling, the degree of clonotype sharing among donors was expected to be affected by sequencing depth. Larger estimated clonotype richness was generally found for naive subsets than for memory subsets. Sharing across a few donors was observed for around 5% of naive CD4, 3.5% of naive CD8, about 2.3% of memory CD4, and about 0.39% of memory CD8 clonotypes. Incomplete sequencing was indicated by rarefaction of sorted-subset datasets, despite the large sequencing depth.

Reading from cysteine to phenylalanine, the CDR3 counts 15 amino acids. The retained sequence is limited to the CDR3, 45 bases, with the frame set at the first base. According to the germline V gene, CDR1 reads SNHLY and CDR2 reads FYNNEI. V loses 11 bases of germline sequence and J loses 2 bases, and the interval between the two ends is 18 bases. CD8 naive samples were obtained by positive selection for CCR7 among CD45RO-negative cells, yielding a CD45RA+CCR7+ population from which TemRA cells were excluded. The donors were healthy, HIV-negative adults who had no recently reported acute infections or vaccinations. Only Caucasian adults living in Nashville, Tennessee, USA were represented among the donors. Blood was collected by leukapheresis, and PBMCs were isolated by Ficoll-Histopaque density gradient centrifugation and then cryopreserved in liquid nitrogen vapor phase. Purity and quantity of every magnetically sorted T cell population were checked by analytical flow cytometry. Genomic DNA was isolated from each sorted fraction and quantified by UV absorbance on a Nanodrop 2000c.

Of note for this clone: Its antigen remains unidentified. Nothing much larger sits one base from this clone, and base qualities are not available.

Using the deep immunoSEQ assay, multiplex PCR amplified TCR CDR3 regions from genomic DNA. Genomic DNA extracted from each cell subset was distributed evenly over all wells of several immunoSEQ 96-well plates, and each plate served as one replicate. For sorted subsets, each replicate PCR was loaded with approximately 190 ng genomic DNA, equivalent to approximately 27,000 T cell genomes. Purified libraries were measured with a Qubit 3.0 fluorometer, size-checked on a Bioanalyzer 2100, and measured again with the KAPA Library Quantification kit. Each immunoSEQ 96-well plate was sequenced on its own single-read 150-cycle Illumina NextSeq 550 flow cell. The study's processing was this. Because the immunoSEQ output held only junctional sequences and lacked quality scores, the filtering could not match the filtering applied to full-length reads. To assign V/J genes and CDR3, sequences were annotated against IMGT germline references using PyIR, a Python wrapper for IgBLAST v1.9. Any read was removed if the V/J assignment was weak (E-value above 1e-6), the CDR3 was missing, or the read contained stop codons, out-of-frame junctions, or ambiguous translated residues. V3J clonotypes were defined as sequences sharing an identical inferred V gene, J gene, and CDR3 amino acid sequence. To compute the percentage overlap between repertoires, the number of shared unique clonotypes was divided by the size of the smaller repertoire. Richness of each repertoire was evaluated using RTK rarefaction, the Chao1 estimator, and Recon v2.1 estimates of unobserved clonotypes. For all TCRbeta clonotypes obtained by the gDNA method from four donors, generation probabilities were computed with OLGA. Held by TCRdb, this immuneACCESS table contains in-frame sequences only and omits some clones. Under half of the omission traces to an unresolved V gene where checked; the cause of the rest is unknown. V and J calls and clone size are copied from that table; D and trimming were computed from the DNA. In all, the sample holds about 2.2 million clones, and 93% of those were seen once. Clones ranked in the top ten supply roughly 1.7% of the sample.

The receptor's source is a man younger than 35 in good health. Some clones in this sample may be carry-over from other donors' samples. The sequenced material came from naive CD8+ T cells from PBMCs. Per the publication, the cell subset or site label means: CD45RA+CCR7+. This chain is built from TRBV2 and TRBJ2-2; D gene: possibly TRBD1, on 5 matching bases. The CDR3 region: CAQRGRESNTGELFF. The nucleotides read TGTGCCCAAAGGGGCAGGGAATCTAACACCGGGGAGCTGTTTTTT.